The rows below give T cell receptor beta chains drawn from one sample of a study of T cells in Graves' hyperthyroidism and ophthalmopathy. MiXCR, applied by TCRdb to the multiplex PCR reads, yields one record per CDR3 protein. The sample has 560,000 or so distinct CDR3 sequences, just under 20% seen once. The source material was blood. The receptors originated from a man aged 40-55 years with Graves' ophthalmopathy. Each CDR3 is given with its conserved first and last residue. Fields, in order: J gene, clone size, CDR3 length, V gene, D gene, CDR3 DNA, CDR3 protein. A D gene is named only where the DNA matches it firmly. Some rows have no size entry. The others give once, few or many, or a class for an expanded clone.

>TRBJ2-1|.|17|TRBV20-1|TRBD2
TGCAGTGCTAGAGGATGGACTAGCGGAATCTCCTACAATGAGCAGTTCTTC
CSARGWTSGISYNEQFF
>TRBJ2-1|.|15|TRBV20-1|TRBD1
TGCAGTGCCTACCGGACAGGGGAGAACTACAATGAGCAGTTCTTC
CSAYRTGENYNEQFF
>TRBJ2-5|many|15|TRBV4-3|.
TGCGCCAGCAGCCCCCGGAAAGGGGCACAAGAGACCCAGTACTTC
CASSPRKGAQETQYF
>TRBJ2-3|.|16|TRBV7-3|TRBD1
TGTGCCAGCAGCTATGGGACAGGGGGCCCCACAGATACGCAGTATTTT
CASSYGTGGPTDTQYF
>TRBJ2-1|many|15|TRBV7-7|.
TGTGCTAGCAGTATGGGGGCGGGAGTACGGAATGAGCAGTTCTTC
CASSMGAGVRNEQFF
>TRBJ2-1|few|17|TRBV7-9|TRBD2
TGTGCCAGCAGCTTAGCGATACTAGCGGCTAACTACAATGAGCAGTTCTTC
CASSLAILAANYNEQFF
>TRBJ1-2|.|12|TRBV20-1|TRBD1
TGCAGTGCTACGGGACAGATCTATGGCTACACCTTC
CSATGQIYGYTF
>TRBJ2-2|.|15|TRBV5-1|.
TGCGCCAGCAGGGAGAGAACAGGGCTCACCGGGGAGCTGTTTTTT
CASRERTGLTGELFF
>TRBJ2-3|.|16|TRBV10-2|TRBD2
TGCGCCAGCAGTGACCTTCTAGCGGCACTGGGAGATACGCAGTATTTT
CASSDLLAALGDTQYF
>TRBJ1-2|many|15|TRBV4-1|.
TGCGCCAGCAGCCAAGCTTCAGGGGCGTACTATGGCTACACCTTC
CASSQASGAYYGYTF
>TRBJ1-1|.|12|TRBV7-9|.
TGTGTCAGCAGCCGGGGAGGGACTGAAGCTTTCTTT
CVSSRGGTEAFF
>TRBJ2-3|few|16|TRBV20-1|TRBD2
TGCAGTGCTACCCCGGTATCGTCTAGCGGGAGGGATACGCAGTATTTT
CSATPVSSSGRDTQYF
>TRBJ1-1|many|10|TRBV30|.
TGTGCCGGGAGGAGGGGTGAAGCTTTCTTT
CAGRRGEAFF
>TRBJ2-7|many|13|TRBV20-1|TRBD2
TGCAGTGCTAGATGGGATGCGGGGGACGAGCAGTACTTC
CSARWDAGDEQYF
>TRBJ2-7|many|13|TRBV28|.
TGTGCCAGCAGTTTATGGAAGAGAGGGGAGCAGTACTTC
CASSLWKRGEQYF
>TRBJ2-1|few|18|TRBV3-1|TRBD2
TGTGCCAGCAACCAGTGGGCGGGAGGGCACGACTCCTACAATGAGCAGTTCTTC
CASNQWAGGHDSYNEQFF
>TRBJ2-1|many|13|TRBV18|TRBD2
TGTGCCAGCTCACCAGTGGGACTAGCGACGCAGTTCTTC
CASSPVGLATQFF
>TRBJ1-1|many|11|TRBV29-1|.
TGCAGCGGCGCACAAAACACTGAAGCTTTCTTT
CSGAQNTEAFF
>TRBJ1-1|many|13|TRBV30|.
TGTGCCTGGAGTGTACGGGGGGACACTGAAGCTTTCTTT
CAWSVRGDTEAFF
>TRBJ1-1|many|14|TRBV11-1|.
TGTGCCAGCAGCTTAAACTTAGGGGGTACTGAAGCTTTCTTT
CASSLNLGGTEAFF
>TRBJ2-5|many|16|TRBV15|.
TGTGCCACCAGCAGAGTAGGGCCTCCTCGGGACGAGACCCAGTACTTC
CATSRVGPPRDETQYF
>TRBJ2-7|.|17|TRBV6-2/TRBV6-3|TRBD1
TGTGCCAGCAGTTCTCAACCCCGAGGGACAGGGCGTTACGAGCAGTACTTC
CASSSQPRGTGRYEQYF
>TRBJ1-1|many|16|TRBV30|TRBD1
TGTGCCTGGAGTGACCCTAAACAGGGGATCAACACTGAAGCTTTCTTT
CAWSDPKQGINTEAFF
>TRBJ2-7|few|14|TRBV7-8|TRBD2
TGTGCCAGCAGCACCCTAGCGGGGCCTAGGGAGCAGTACTTC
CASSTLAGPREQYF
>TRBJ2-4|.|16|TRBV9|.
TGTGCCAGCAGCGGAAAGGGGGCGGGGGCCAAAAACATTCAGTACTTC
CASSGKGAGAKNIQYF
>TRBJ1-1|many|15|TRBV12-3/TRBV12-4|.
TGTGCCAGCAGTACCCGGACGGGCTTGAACACTGAAGCTTTCTTT
CASSTRTGLNTEAFF
>TRBJ1-5|few|12|TRBV20-1|.
TGCAGTGCTAGCTGGGGCAATCAGCCCCAGCATTTT
CSASWGNQPQHF
>TRBJ1-1|many|12|TRBV24-1|.
TGTGCCACCAGTGTCCCGGGAGGGGAAGCTTTCTTT
CATSVPGGEAFF
>TRBJ2-5|many|14|TRBV11-2|.
TGTGCCAGCAGCCCTAATGCCCTGCAAGAGACCCAGTACTTC
CASSPNALQETQYF
>TRBJ1-2|many|13|TRBV11-2|.
TGTGCCAGCAGCCCGCAGGGATGGGATGGCTACACCTTC
CASSPQGWDGYTF
>TRBJ1-2|few|15|TRBV5-6|TRBD1
TGTGCCAGCAGCTTCTCGGGACAGGGGGCCTATGGCTACACCTTC
CASSFSGQGAYGYTF
>TRBJ2-3|few|13|TRBV12-3/TRBV12-4|.
TGTGCCAGCAAACCATTAGGGGCATATACGCAGTATTTT
CASKPLGAYTQYF
>TRBJ1-5|many|13|TRBV2|.
TGTGCCAGCAGTGAGGGCTCTAGACAGCCCCAGCATTTT
CASSEGSRQPQHF
>TRBJ2-1|.|13|TRBV7-3|TRBD1
TGTGCCAGCAGCCCGGGGACAGCCAATGAGCAGTTCTTC
CASSPGTANEQFF
>TRBJ2-3|few|14|TRBV29-1|.
TGCAGCGTTGAAGTGGGACAAGCCACAGATACGCAGTATTTT
CSVEVGQATDTQYF
>TRBJ2-2|.|13|TRBV28|.
TGTGCCAGCAGTATGACTCTGCTCGGGGAGCTGTTTTTT
CASSMTLLGELFF
>TRBJ1-2|.|19|TRBV7-2|TRBD1
TGTGCCAGCAGCTCTGGGTGGGGACAGAGAGATTCAGCTAACTATGGCTACACCTTC
CASSSGWGQRDSANYGYTF
>TRBJ2-1|.|17|TRBV20-1|.
TGCAGTGCTAGGGACTCGGACAGTCCCTTAACCTACAATGAGCAGTTCTTC
CSARDSDSPLTYNEQFF
>TRBJ1-1|many|15|TRBV30|.
TGTGCCTGGAGTGCGACAGTTCTCGGCGGCACTGAAGCTTTCTTT
CAWSATVLGGTEAFF
>TRBJ1-2|.|13|TRBV7-6|.
TGTGCCAGCAGAGCCACCCGTGGTTCTGGCTACACCTTC
CASRATRGSGYTF
>TRBJ2-4|few|16|TRBV9|.
TGTGCCAGCAGCGTAGTCTGGATACTAGCCAAAAACATTCAGTACTTC
CASSVVWILAKNIQYF
>TRBJ1-5|.|16|TRBV5-4|.
TGTGCCAGCAGCTTCGGGGGGCCTAGGAGCAATCAGCCCCAGCATTTT
CASSFGGPRSNQPQHF
>TRBJ2-7|.|16|TRBV19|.
TGTGCCAGTAGTATTTCCGGAGGGGGGTTACCCTACGAGCAGTACTTC
CASSISGGGLPYEQYF
>TRBJ2-1|many|18|TRBV7-3|TRBD1
TGTGCCAGCAGTCTGGAGGCGGTCGGGACAGGGGCCGACAATGAGCAGTTCTTC
CASSLEAVGTGADNEQFF
>TRBJ1-2|.|11|TRBV6-1|TRBD1
TGTGCCAGCAGTACGACAGGGGGCTACACCTTC
CASSTTGGYTF